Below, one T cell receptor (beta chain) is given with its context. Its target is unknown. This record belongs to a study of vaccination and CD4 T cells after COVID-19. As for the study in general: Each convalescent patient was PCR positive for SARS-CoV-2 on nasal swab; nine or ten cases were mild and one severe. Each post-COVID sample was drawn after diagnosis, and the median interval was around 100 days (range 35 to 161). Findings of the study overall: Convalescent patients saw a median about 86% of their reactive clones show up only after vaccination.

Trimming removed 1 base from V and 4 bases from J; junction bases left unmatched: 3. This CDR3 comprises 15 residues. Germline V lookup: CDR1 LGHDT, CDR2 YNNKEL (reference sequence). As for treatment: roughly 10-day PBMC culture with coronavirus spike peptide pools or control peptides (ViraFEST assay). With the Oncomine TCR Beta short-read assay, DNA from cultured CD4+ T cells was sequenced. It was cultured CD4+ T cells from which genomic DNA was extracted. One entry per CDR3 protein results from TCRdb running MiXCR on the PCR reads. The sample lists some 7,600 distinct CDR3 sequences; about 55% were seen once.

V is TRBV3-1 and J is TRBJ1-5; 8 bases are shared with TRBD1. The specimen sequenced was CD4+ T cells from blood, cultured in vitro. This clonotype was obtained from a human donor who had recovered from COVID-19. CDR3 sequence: CASSQARGRNQPQHF. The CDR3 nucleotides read TGTGCCAGCAGCCAAGCCAGGGGGCGGAATCAGCCCCAGCATTTT.